The clone carrying this T cell receptor beta chain has only one observation. Germline values: CDR1 SGHDT, CDR2 YYEEEE. CDR3 length equals 14 residues. V was trimmed by 1 base and J by 8 bases, leaving 12 bases between them. The data stem from a study of T cell changes during pregnancy in multiple sclerosis. The method was immunoSEQ multiplex PCR; TCRdb's version includes in-frame clones alone and lacks a portion of them. The data contain around 50,000 clones, almost 95% of them singletons. Sequenced here: CD4+ T cells from peripheral blood mononuclear cells, sampled in the third trimester of pregnancy. The gene calls are TRBV5-6 and TRBJ2-2; D is unresolved. The TCR comes from a female donor with multiple sclerosis, enrolled in a pregnancy study. CDR3 region: CASSLSHRWGELFF. DNA of the CDR3: TGTGCCAGCAGCTTGAGCCACCGTTGGGGGGAGCTGTTTTTT.